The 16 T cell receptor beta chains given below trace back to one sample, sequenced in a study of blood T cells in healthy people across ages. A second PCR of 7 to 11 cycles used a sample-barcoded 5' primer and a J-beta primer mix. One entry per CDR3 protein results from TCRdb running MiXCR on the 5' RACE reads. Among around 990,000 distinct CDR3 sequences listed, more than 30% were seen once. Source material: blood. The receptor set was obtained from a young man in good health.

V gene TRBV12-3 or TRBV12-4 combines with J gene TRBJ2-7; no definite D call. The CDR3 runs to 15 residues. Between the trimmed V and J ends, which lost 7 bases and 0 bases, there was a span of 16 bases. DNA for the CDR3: TGTGCCAGCACCTCGGGTCGGGCCAGCTCCTACGAGCAGTACTTC. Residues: CASTSGRASSYEQYF.

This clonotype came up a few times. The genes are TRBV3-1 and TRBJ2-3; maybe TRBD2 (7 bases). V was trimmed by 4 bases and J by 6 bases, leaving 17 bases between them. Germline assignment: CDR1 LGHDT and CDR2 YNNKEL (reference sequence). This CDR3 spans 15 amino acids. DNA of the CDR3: TGTGCCAGCAGCCCCATGGGGGGGGCGCTCGATACGCAGTATTTT. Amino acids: CASSPMGGALDTQYF.

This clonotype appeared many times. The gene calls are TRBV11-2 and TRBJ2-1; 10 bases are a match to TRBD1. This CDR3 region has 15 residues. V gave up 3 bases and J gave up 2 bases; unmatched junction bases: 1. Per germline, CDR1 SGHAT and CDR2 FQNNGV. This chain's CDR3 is CASSFGQGAYNEQFF. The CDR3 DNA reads TGTGCCAGCAGCTTCGGACAGGGGGCCTACAATGAGCAGTTCTTC.

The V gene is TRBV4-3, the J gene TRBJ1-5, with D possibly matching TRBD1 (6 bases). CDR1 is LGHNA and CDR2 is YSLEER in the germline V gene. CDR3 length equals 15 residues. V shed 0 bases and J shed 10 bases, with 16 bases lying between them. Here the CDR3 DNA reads TGCGCCAGCAGCCAAGACAGGGGCAGTGGAGATCCCCAGCATTTT. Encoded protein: CASSQDRGSGDPQHF.

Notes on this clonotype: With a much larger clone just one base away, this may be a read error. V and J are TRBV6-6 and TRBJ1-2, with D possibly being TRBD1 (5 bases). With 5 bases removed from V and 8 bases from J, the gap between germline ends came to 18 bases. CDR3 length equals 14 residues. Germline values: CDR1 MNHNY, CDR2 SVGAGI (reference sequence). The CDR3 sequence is CASSDSGPLGGYTF. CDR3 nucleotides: TGTGCCAGCAGTGACAGTGGCCCTCTGGGAGGCTACACCTTC.

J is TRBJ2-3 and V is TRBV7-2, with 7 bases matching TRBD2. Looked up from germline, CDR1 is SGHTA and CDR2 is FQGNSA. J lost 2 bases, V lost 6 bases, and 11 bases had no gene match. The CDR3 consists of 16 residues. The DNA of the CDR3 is TGTGCCAGCAGAAGAAGCTGGGGGGGTTTCACAGATACGCAGTATTTT. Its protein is CASRRSWGGFTDTQYF.

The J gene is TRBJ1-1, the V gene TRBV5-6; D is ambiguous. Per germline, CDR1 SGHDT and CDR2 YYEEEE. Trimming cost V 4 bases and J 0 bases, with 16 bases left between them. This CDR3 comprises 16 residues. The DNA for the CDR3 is TGTGCCAGCAGCCCGAGAGGGTCGCCCCTGAACACTGAAGCTTTCTTT. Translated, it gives CASSPRGSPLNTEAFF.

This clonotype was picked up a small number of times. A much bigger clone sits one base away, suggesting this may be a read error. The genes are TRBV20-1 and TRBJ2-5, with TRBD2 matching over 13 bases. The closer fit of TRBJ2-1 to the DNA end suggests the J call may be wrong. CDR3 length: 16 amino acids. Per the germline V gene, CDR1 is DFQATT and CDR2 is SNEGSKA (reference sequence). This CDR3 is CSAIGTSGKSQETQFF. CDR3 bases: TGCAGTGCCATAGGGACTAGCGGGAAATCCCAAGAGACCCAGTTCTTC.

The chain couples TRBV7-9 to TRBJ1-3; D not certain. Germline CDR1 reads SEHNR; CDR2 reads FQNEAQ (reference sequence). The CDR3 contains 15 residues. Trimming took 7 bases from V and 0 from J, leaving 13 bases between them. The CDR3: CASTLPRGSGNTIYF. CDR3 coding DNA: TGTGCCAGCACCCTCCCACGGGGCTCTGGAAACACCATATATTTT.

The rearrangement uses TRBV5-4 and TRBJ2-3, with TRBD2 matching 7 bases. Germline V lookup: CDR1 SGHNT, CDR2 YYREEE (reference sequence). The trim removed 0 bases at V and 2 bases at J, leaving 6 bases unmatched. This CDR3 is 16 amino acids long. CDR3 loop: CASSLAGRESTDTQYF. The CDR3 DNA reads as TGTGCCAGCAGCTTGGCGGGGCGGGAGTCCACAGATACGCAGTATTTT. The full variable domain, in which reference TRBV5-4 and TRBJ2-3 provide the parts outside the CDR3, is ETGVTQSPTHLIKTRGQQVTLRCSSQSGHNTVSWYQQALGQGPQFIFQYYREEENGRGNFPPRFSGLQFPNYSSELNVNALELDDSALYLCASSLAGRESTDTQYFGPGTRLTVL.

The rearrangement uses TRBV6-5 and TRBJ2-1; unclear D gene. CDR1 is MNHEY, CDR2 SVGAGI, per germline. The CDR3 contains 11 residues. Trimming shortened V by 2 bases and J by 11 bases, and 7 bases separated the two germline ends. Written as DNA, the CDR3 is TGTGCCAGCAGTTACAATCAGCAGCAGTTCTTC. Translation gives CASSYNQQQFF.

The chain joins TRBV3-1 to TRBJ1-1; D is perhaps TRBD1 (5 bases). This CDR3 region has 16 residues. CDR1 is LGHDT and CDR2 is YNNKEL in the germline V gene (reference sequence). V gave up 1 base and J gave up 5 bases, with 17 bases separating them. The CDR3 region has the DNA TGTGCCAGCAGCCAAGGTGTTCCAGGGTCGGAGACTGAAGCTTTCTTT. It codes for CASSQGVPGSETEAFF.

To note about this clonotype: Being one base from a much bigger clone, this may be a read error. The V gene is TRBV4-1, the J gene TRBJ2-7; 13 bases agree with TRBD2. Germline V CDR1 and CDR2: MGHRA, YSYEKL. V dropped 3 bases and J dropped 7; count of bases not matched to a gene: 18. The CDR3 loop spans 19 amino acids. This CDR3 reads CASSHPELAGGPSRNEQYF. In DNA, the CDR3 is TGCGCCAGCAGCCATCCGGAACTAGCGGGGGGGCCGTCCCGTAATGAGCAGTACTTC.

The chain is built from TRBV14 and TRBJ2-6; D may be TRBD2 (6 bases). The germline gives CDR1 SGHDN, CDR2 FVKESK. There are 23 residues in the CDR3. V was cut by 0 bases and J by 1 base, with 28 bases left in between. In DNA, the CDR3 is TGTGCCAGCAGCCAAGATGGAGGGACGAATCATGGGGTAACACGTTCTGGGGCCAACGTCCTGACTTTC. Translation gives CASSQDGGTNHGVTRSGANVLTF.

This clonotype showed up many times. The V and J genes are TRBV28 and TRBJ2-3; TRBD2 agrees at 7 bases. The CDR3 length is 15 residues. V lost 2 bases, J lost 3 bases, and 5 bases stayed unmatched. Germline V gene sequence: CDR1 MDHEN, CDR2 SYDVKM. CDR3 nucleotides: TGTGCCAGCAGTTTAGAGATAGCGGGTACAGATACGCAGTATTTT. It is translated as CASSLEIAGTDTQYF.

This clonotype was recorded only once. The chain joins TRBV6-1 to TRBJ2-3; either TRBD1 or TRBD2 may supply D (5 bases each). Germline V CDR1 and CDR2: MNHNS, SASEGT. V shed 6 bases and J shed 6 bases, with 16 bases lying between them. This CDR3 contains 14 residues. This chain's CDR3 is CASRPGTASDTQYF. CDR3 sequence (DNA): TGTGCCAGCAGACCCGGGACCGCTAGCGATACGCAGTATTTT.